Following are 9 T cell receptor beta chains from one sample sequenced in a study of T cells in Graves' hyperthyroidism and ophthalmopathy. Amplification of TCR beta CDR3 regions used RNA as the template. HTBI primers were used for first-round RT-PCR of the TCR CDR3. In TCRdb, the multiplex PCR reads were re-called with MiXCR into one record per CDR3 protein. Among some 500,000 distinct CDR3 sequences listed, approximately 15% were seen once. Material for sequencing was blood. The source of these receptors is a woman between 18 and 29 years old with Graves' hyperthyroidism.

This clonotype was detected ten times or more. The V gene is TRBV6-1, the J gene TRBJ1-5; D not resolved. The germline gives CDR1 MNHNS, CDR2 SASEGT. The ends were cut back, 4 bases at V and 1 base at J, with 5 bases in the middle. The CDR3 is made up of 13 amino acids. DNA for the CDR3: TGTGCCAGCAGTGGTTGGAGCAATCAGCCCCAGCATTTT. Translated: CASSGWSNQPQHF.

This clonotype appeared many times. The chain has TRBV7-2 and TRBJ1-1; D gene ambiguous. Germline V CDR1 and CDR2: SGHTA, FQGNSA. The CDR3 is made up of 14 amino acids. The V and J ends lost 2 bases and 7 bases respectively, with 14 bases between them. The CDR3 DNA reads TGTGCCAGCAGCTTAAAGATAGCGGCAGATGAAGCTTTCTTT. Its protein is CASSLKIAADEAFF.

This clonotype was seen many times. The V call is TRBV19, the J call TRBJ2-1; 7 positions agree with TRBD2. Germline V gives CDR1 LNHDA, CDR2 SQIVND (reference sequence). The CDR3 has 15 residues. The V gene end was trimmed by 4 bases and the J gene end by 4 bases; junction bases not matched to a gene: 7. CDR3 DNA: TGTGCCAGTAGTACCTTCAGCGGGGATTACAATGAGCAGTTCTTC. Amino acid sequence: CASSTFSGDYNEQFF.

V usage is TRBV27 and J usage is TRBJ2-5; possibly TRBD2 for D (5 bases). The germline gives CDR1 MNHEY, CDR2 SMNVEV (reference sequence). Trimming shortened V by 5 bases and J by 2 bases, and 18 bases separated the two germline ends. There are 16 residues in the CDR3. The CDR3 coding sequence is TGTGCCAGCAGTCGCGGACTCGGCCGTAGGCAAGAGACCCAGTACTTC. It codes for CASSRGLGRRQETQYF.

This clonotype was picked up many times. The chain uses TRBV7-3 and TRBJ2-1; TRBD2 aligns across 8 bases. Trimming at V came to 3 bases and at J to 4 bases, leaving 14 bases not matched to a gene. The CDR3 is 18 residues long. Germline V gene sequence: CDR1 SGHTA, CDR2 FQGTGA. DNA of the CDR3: TGTGCCAGCAGCTTGTCAAGAGGAGCGGGGGAGCCTTACAATGAGCAGTTCTTC. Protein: CASSLSRGAGEPYNEQFF.

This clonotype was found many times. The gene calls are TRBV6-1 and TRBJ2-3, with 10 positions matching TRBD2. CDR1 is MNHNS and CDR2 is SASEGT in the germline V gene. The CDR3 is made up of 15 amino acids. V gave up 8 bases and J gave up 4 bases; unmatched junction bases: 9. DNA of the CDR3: TGTGCCAGCCTGCAACTGGGACTAGCGTCAGATACGCAGTATTTT. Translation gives CASLQLGLASDTQYF.

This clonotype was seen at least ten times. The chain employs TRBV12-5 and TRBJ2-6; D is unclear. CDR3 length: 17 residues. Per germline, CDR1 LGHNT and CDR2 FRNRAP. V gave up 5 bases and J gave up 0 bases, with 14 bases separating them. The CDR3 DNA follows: TGTGCTAGTGGTCTGACGGACCGGAACTCTGGGGCCAACGTCCTGACTTTC. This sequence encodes CASGLTDRNSGANVLTF.

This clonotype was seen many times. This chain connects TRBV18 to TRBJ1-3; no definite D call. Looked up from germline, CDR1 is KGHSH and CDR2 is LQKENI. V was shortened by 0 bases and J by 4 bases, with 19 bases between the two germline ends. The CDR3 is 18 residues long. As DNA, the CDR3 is TGTGCCAGCTCACCACCTCCGCTCGGAGGGTTAGAAGGAAACACCATATATTTT. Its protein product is CASSPPPLGGLEGNTIYF.

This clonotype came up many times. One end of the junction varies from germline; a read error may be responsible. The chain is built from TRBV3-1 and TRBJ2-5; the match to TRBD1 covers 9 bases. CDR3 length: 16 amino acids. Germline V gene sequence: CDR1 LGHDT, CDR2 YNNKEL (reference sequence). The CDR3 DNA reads TGTGCCGGCAGCCACCTGGACAGGGGCGGACTGGAGACCCAGTACTTC. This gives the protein CAGSHLDRGGLETQYF.